The text below deals with one T cell receptor beta chain. This record comes from a study of shared clonotypes between healthy human individuals. Template for every sorted-subset replicate PCR totaled 150 to 250 ng DNA, around 33,000 T cell genomes. Generated by immunoSEQ multiplex PCR, the TCRdb table keeps only in-frame clones and is missing some. Found here are roughly 600,000 clones, 95% to 98% of them singletons; the top ten hold 0.3%. Naive CD8 cells lacked CD45RO and underwent positive selection for CCR7, leaving out terminally differentiated effector memory CD45RA+ cells. CDR1 MNHEY and CDR2 SMNVEV come from the germline V gene (reference sequence). The CDR3 loop spans 13 amino acids. Trimming stripped 6 bases from V and 6 bases from J, with 14 bases between.

The TCR was taken from a man under 40 in good health. Sample: naive CD8+ T cells sorted from blood. The V and J genes are TRBV27 and TRBJ1-1; maybe TRBD1 (6 bases). The CDR3 loop reads CASSTSGASEAFF. In DNA, the CDR3 is TGTGCCAGCAGCACTTCAGGGGCGTCTGAAGCTTTCTTT.